The 21 T cell receptor beta chains presented below share a single source sample, sequenced in a study of blood T cell repertoires in COVID-19. Data came from immunoSEQ multiplex PCR; TCRdb stores just in-frame clones and leaves some out. Here the sample spans about 160,000 clones, 85% to 90% being singletons. Sequences were obtained from peripheral blood. All receptors derive from a woman aged 70-85 years with COVID-19, enrolled during active disease.

This chain links TRBV19 with TRBJ1-2, with D tentatively TRBD1 (6 bases). CDR3 length: 15 residues. V shed 2 bases and J shed 5 bases, with 15 bases lying between them. CDR1 and CDR2 from the germline V gene are LNHDA and SQIVND (reference sequence). The DNA for the CDR3 is TGTGCCAGTAGTATAACGCCAGGGAGGGGGTATGGCTACACCTTC. As protein: CASSITPGRGYGYTF.

The rearrangement joins TRBV6-2 or TRBV6-3 to TRBJ1-1, with D maybe TRBD1 (5 bases). Trimming stripped 5 bases from V and 1 base from J, with 17 bases between. The CDR3 extends over 16 amino acids. The germline CDR1 and CDR2 sequences are MNHEY and SVGEGT. CDR3 in DNA: TGTGCCAGCAGTACCGGGACCCGGGGAGGGAACACTGAAGCTTTCTTT. Translating it yields CASSTGTRGGNTEAFF.

V usage is TRBV19 and J usage is TRBJ2-5, with D maybe TRBD2 (6 bases). CDR3 size: 12 residues. Germline V gene sequence: CDR1 LNHDA, CDR2 SQIVND (reference sequence). V dropped 5 bases and J dropped 9 bases, with 13 bases sitting between them. The CDR3 bases are TGTGCCAGTAGTCCGGGGGATGGGGCCCAGTACTTC. Translated, it gives CASSPGDGAQYF.

The CDR3 sequence is CASSPALTRQYGYTF. CDR3 nucleotides: TGTGCCAGCAGTCCGGCATTGACACGGCAATATGGCTACACCTTC. This chain connects TRBV28 to TRBJ1-2; D remains unclear. The V end was cut by 5 bases, the J end by 5 bases, with 18 bases between. From germline, CDR1 is MDHEN and CDR2 SYDVKM. The CDR3 extends over 15 amino acids.

This chain joins TRBV5-1 and TRBJ1-2; D perhaps matches TRBD1 (5 bases). Trimming cost V 0 bases and J 6 bases, with 12 bases left between them. This CDR3 is built from 14 residues. The germline CDR1 and CDR2 sequences are SGHRS and YFSETQ. The CDR3 loop reads CASSLEVRVNGYTF. CDR3 DNA: TGCGCCAGCAGCTTGGAGGTCAGGGTAAATGGCTACACCTTC.

The CDR3 loop is CASSPRPGQSYEQYF. CDR3 DNA: TGTGCCAGCAGCCCTCGCCCGGGACAGAGCTACGAGCAGTACTTC. The rearrangement links TRBV7-2 to TRBJ2-7, with 7 bases that match TRBD1. J gave up 3 bases and V 5 bases, and 10 bases lay outside the gene matches. Germline-derived CDR1 and CDR2 are SGHTA and FQGNSA. This CDR3 spans 15 amino acids.

This clone occurred once. This rearrangement joins TRBV2 to TRBJ1-1; D perhaps matches TRBD1 (6 bases). Germline loops: CDR1 SNHLY, CDR2 FYNNEI. The CDR3 sequence is 14 residues long. V was clipped by 3 bases and J by 1 base, with 9 bases between them. CDR3 sequence: CASSETRGNTEAFF. CDR3 sequence (DNA): TGTGCCAGCAGTGAGACCAGGGGGAACACTGAAGCTTTCTTT.

The chain joins TRBV11-3 to TRBJ2-7, with 9 bases aligning to TRBD2. The CDR3 has 15 amino acids. Germline V gives CDR1 SGHNT, CDR2 YENEEA. The V segment lost 3 bases and the J segment 3 bases; nucleotides outside the gene matches: 6. This CDR3 is CASSLSGGPFYEQYF. The DNA of the CDR3 is TGTGCCAGCAGCTTGAGCGGGGGGCCCTTCTACGAGCAGTACTTC.

The chain is built from TRBV7-3 and TRBJ2-7, with D perhaps TRBD1 (6 bases). The CDR3 runs 14 residues. Trimming cost V 6 bases and J 0 bases, with 12 bases left between them. CDR1 is SGHTA and CDR2 is FQGTGA in the germline V gene. CDR3 nucleotides: TGTGCCAGCAGAACCGGGACACCCTCCTACGAGCAGTACTTC. Translating it yields CASRTGTPSYEQYF.

The chain links TRBV30 to TRBJ1-5; tentatively, D is TRBD1 (6 bases). Germline values: CDR1 GTSNPN, CDR2 SVGIG (reference sequence). The CDR3 spans 14 residues. Trimming removed 0 bases at V and 2 bases at J, with 8 bases between. CDR3 sequence (DNA): TGTGCCTGGAGTGTACGACAGGGCAATCAGCCCCAGCATTTT. It is translated as CAWSVRQGNQPQHF. The full variable domain, in which reference TRBV30 and TRBJ1-5 provide the parts outside the CDR3, is SQTIHQWPATLVQPVGSPLSLECTVEGTSNPNLYWYRQAAGRGLQLLFYSVGIGQISSEVPQNLSASRPQDRQFILSSKKLLLSDSGFYLCAWSVRQGNQPQHFGDGTRLSIL.

The CDR3 sequence is CASSLSHGYTF. The CDR3, as DNA: TGTGCCAGCAGTTTATCACACGGCTACACCTTC. This chain connects TRBV28 to TRBJ1-2, with D unclear. This CDR3 has 11 residues. Trimming removed 1 base from V and 8 bases from J, with 5 bases in between. The germline CDR1 and CDR2 sequences are MDHEN and SYDVKM.

The chain recombines TRBV12-3 or TRBV12-4 with TRBJ2-7; perhaps TRBD2 as D (6 bases). The V end was cut by 9 bases, the J end by 6 bases, with 12 bases between. The CDR3 length is 11 residues. The CDR3 region is CASAAGFEQYF. DNA of the CDR3: TGTGCCAGTGCAGCGGGTTTCGAGCAGTACTTC.

The chain links TRBV4-2 to TRBJ2-3; 9 bases match TRBD2. V trimming: 1 base; J trimming: 3 bases; junction bases outside the gene matches: 8. The CDR3 extends over 17 amino acids. In germline, CDR1 is LGHNA, CDR2 YNFKEQ. The CDR3 DNA reads TGTGCCAGCAGCCAAGGACGGCGGGGGGGCGTTACAGATACGCAGTATTTT. Protein sequence: CASSQGRRGGVTDTQYF.

The V call is TRBV28, the J call TRBJ1-4; tentatively, D is TRBD1 (6 bases). CDR3 length equals 18 residues. Trimming cost V 4 bases and J 3 bases, with 21 bases left between them. Germline V CDR1 and CDR2: MDHEN, SYDVKM. CDR3: CASSSYPLGGQANEKLFF. Here the CDR3 DNA reads TGTGCCAGCAGTTCTTACCCCCTGGGGGGGCAGGCTAATGAAAAACTGTTTTTT.

V gene TRBV28 combines with J gene TRBJ2-3; D is possibly TRBD2 (6 bases). Trimming removed 2 bases from V and 6 bases from J, with 15 bases in between. The CDR3 spans 15 residues. Germline CDR1 reads MDHEN; CDR2 reads SYDVKM. CDR3 amino acids: CASSLNPGVGDTQYF. CDR3 DNA: TGTGCCAGCAGTTTAAATCCGGGGGTTGGGGATACGCAGTATTTT.

The genes are TRBV5-1 and TRBJ2-7; 8 bases map to TRBD1. Germline-derived CDR1 and CDR2 are SGHRS and YFSETQ. The CDR3 is made up of 15 amino acids. V shed 0 bases and J 3 bases; nucleotides not matched to a gene: 5. The CDR3 protein is CASSLGGTGGYEQYF. The CDR3 DNA is TGCGCCAGCAGCTTGGGGGGGACAGGAGGCTACGAGCAGTACTTC.

This clone was recorded many times. The chain recombines TRBV7-2 with TRBJ2-1; 11 nucleotides align to TRBD2. The CDR3 runs 19 residues. Germline CDR1 SGHTA, CDR2 FQGNSA. Trimming cost V 8 bases and J 0 bases; bases outside gene matches: 15. CDR3 nucleotide sequence: TGTGCCAGCGGCAAAACACTAGCGGGGGTTTTCAGCTCCTACAATGAGCAGTTCTTC. Protein sequence: CASGKTLAGVFSSYNEQFF. The full variable domain, completed using reference TRBV7-2 and TRBJ2-1, is GAGVSQSPSNKVTEKGKDVELRCDPISGHTALYWYRQSLGQGLEFLIYFQGNSAPDKSGLPSDRFSAERTGGSVSTLTIQRTQQEDSAVYLCASGKTLAGVFSSYNEQFFGPGTRLTVL.

V and J are TRBV7-9 and TRBJ1-3; the match to TRBD1 covers 10 bases. The CDR3 contains 15 residues. Germline CDR1 SEHNR, CDR2 FQNEAQ (reference sequence). Germline trimming cut 5 bases from V and 5 bases from J; bases unmatched to any gene: 6. The CDR3 loop reads CASSHWDRGRNTIYF. DNA for the CDR3: TGTGCCAGCAGCCACTGGGACAGGGGTAGAAACACCATATATTTT.

In DNA form, the CDR3 reads TGTGCCAGCACTGGCGGGGGGGCCGGAGAGACCCAGTACTTC. Protein: CASTGGGAGETQYF. This chain joins TRBV6-5 and TRBJ2-5, with 9 bases that match TRBD2. This CDR3 has 14 residues. Trimming at V came to 7 bases and at J to 4 bases, leaving 7 bases not matched to a gene. CDR1 is MNHEY and CDR2 is SVGAGI in the germline V gene.

Remarks on this clone: Other DNA variants within this sample encode the same CDR3. The chain links TRBV6-5 to TRBJ2-7; 7 nucleotides align to TRBD1. This CDR3 has 14 residues. The junction had 4 bases not matched to a gene; V was cut back by 2 bases and J by 3 bases. In germline, CDR1 is MNHEY, CDR2 SVGAGI. Here the CDR3 DNA reads TGTGCCAGCAGTTACAGGGACAGAGTCTACGAGCAGTACTTC. Protein sequence: CASSYRDRVYEQYF.

The chain carries TRBV4-2 and TRBJ1-6; 9 bases fit TRBD1. Germline loops: CDR1 LGHNA, CDR2 YNFKEQ. CDR3 length: 21 amino acids. The V gene end was trimmed by 3 bases and the J gene end by 9 bases; junction bases not matched to a gene: 24. The CDR3 protein is CASSHEGWDRAWGVGPSPLHF. DNA of the CDR3: TGTGCCAGCAGCCACGAGGGATGGGACAGGGCTTGGGGCGTTGGTCCTTCACCCCTCCACTTT.